Below are 32 T cell receptor beta chains sequenced from a single sample in a study of blood T cell repertoires in COVID-19. Measured with immunoSEQ multiplex PCR; TCRdb has only the in-frame clones, and not every one. The sample records about 300,000 clones, about nine tenths being singletons. Sequencing was done on a sample of PBMCs or T cells enriched from blood (not recorded which). All receptors come from a woman aged 18 to 35 who had recovered from COVID-19.

The chain recombines TRBV15 with TRBJ2-1; D ambiguous. This CDR3 spans 17 amino acids. V gave up 2 bases and J gave up 0 bases, with 14 bases separating them. Per germline, CDR1 LNHNV and CDR2 YYDKDF (reference sequence). CDR3 DNA sequence: TGTGCCACCAGCAGACAGACCAGGCAGCTCTCCTACAATGAGCAGTTCTTC. Translating gives CATSRQTRQLSYNEQFF.

This clone came up once. The chain uses TRBV13 and TRBJ2-1; 7 bases are a match to TRBD2. The CDR3 length is 16 residues. Unmatched junction bases numbered 7, after V lost 5 bases and J lost 0 bases. Germline CDR1 and CDR2: PRHDT and FYEKMQ (reference sequence). CDR3 sequence: CASSTAGTDSYNEQFF. In nucleotides, the CDR3 is TGTGCCAGCAGCACAGCGGGGACTGACTCCTACAATGAGCAGTTCTTC.

The chain's CDR3 is CASSIATGTLSNQPQHF. In nucleotides, the CDR3 is TGTGCCAGTAGTATTGCTACAGGGACCCTTTCCAATCAGCCCCAGCATTTT. The genes are TRBV19 and TRBJ1-5; maybe TRBD1 (6 bases). This CDR3 comprises 17 residues. Per germline, CDR1 LNHDA and CDR2 SQIVND (reference sequence). Trimming stripped 3 bases from V and 3 bases from J, with 18 bases between.

This clone was observed a single time. The chain recombines TRBV5-1 with TRBJ1-3; D unclear. The V gene lost 0 bases and the J gene lost 8 bases, with 12 bases spanning the gap. The CDR3 runs 14 residues. Per the germline V gene, CDR1 is SGHRS and CDR2 is YFSETQ. The CDR3 nucleotides are TGCGCCAGCAGCTTGGGGATTCCCCAGGACACCATATATTTT. It translates to CASSLGIPQDTIYF.

The chain employs TRBV18 and TRBJ1-1; 9 positions agree with TRBD1. V lost 3 bases and J lost 6; bases outside the gene matches: 8. Per the germline V gene, CDR1 is KGHSH and CDR2 is LQKENI. This CDR3 is built from 15 residues. In DNA form, the CDR3 reads TGTGCCAGCTCACCCCGGACAGGGGAGGTTTCTGAAGCTTTCTTT. This translates into CASSPRTGEVSEAFF.

The V and J genes are TRBV12-3 or TRBV12-4 and TRBJ2-1; a possible D gene is TRBD2 (5 bases). The CDR3 is 11 residues long. With 3 bases removed from V and 12 bases from J, the gap between germline ends came to 9 bases. The CDR3 nucleotides read TGTGCCAGCAGTTTGGGCGGAGGGCAGTTCTTC. It translates to CASSLGGGQFF.

The chain joins TRBV28 to TRBJ1-2; 10 bases are shared with TRBD1. Trimming took 7 bases from V and 4 from J; bases not matched to a gene: 9. This CDR3 has 15 residues. CDR1 MDHEN and CDR2 SYDVKM come from the germline V gene. CDR3 sequence (DNA): TGTGCCAGCAACCTCCGGGACAGGGGAGGCTATGGCTACACCTTC. This codes for CASNLRDRGGYGYTF.

The rearrangement uses TRBV7-8 and TRBJ2-7, with D possibly TRBD1 on 5 matching bases. CDR1 and CDR2 (germline): SGHVS, FQNEAQ. The V gene lost 5 bases and the J gene lost 5 bases, with 13 bases spanning the gap. The CDR3 loop spans 13 amino acids. The CDR3 sequence: CASSDRGDDEQYF. The CDR3 region has the DNA TGTGCCAGCAGCGACAGAGGCGATGACGAGCAGTACTTC.

The chain couples TRBV7-3 to TRBJ1-1; 12 bases align to TRBD1. Trimming took 4 bases from V and 4 from J; bases not matched to a gene: 4. This CDR3 has 15 amino acids. Germline V gene lookup returns CDR1 SGHTA and CDR2 FQGTGA. CDR3 DNA sequence: TGTGCCAGCAGCTCCTGGGACAGGGGGCCCACTGAAGCTTTCTTT. Translation gives CASSSWDRGPTEAFF.

CDR3 nucleotide sequence: TGTGCCAGCAGTTTCCCTAACGGGGGTAATGAAAAACTGTTTTTT. Its translation: CASSFPNGGNEKLFF. The chain carries TRBV28 and TRBJ1-4; D is perhaps TRBD1 (5 bases). This CDR3 has 15 residues. Germline V gene lookup returns CDR1 MDHEN and CDR2 SYDVKM. V was cut by 3 bases and J by 4 bases, with 12 bases left in between.

The rearrangement uses TRBV30 and TRBJ2-7; 9 nucleotides match TRBD1. V trimming: 0 bases; J trimming: 6 bases; junction bases outside the gene matches: 6. The CDR3 loop spans 14 amino acids. CDR1 and CDR2 (germline): GTSNPN, SVGIG (reference sequence). For the CDR3, the DNA is TGTGCCTGGAGTGTGGGGACAGGGACCCTCGAGCAGTACTTC. Translating gives CAWSVGTGTLEQYF.

Worth noting for this clone: The same CDR3 is also encoded by other DNA sequences in this sample. The chain recombines TRBV5-4 with TRBJ1-1; TRBD1 matches at 7 bases. CDR1 SGHNT and CDR2 YYREEE come from the germline V gene (reference sequence). J lost 1 base, V lost 0 bases, and 0 bases had no gene match. This CDR3 contains 14 residues. CDR3 region: CASSLDRGNTEAFF. In DNA, the CDR3 is TGTGCCAGCAGCTTGGACAGGGGGAACACTGAAGCTTTCTTT.

The chain employs TRBV10-2 and TRBJ2-1, with 8 bases fitting TRBD1. Per germline, CDR1 WSHSY and CDR2 SAAADI. This CDR3 has 15 residues. The junction had 4 bases not matched to a gene; V was cut back by 3 bases and J by 3 bases. The CDR3 loop is CASSDQGASYNEQFF. The DNA for the CDR3 is TGCGCCAGCAGTGATCAGGGGGCTAGCTACAATGAGCAGTTCTTC.

The chain recombines TRBV6-5 with TRBJ2-2; D is unresolved. V lost 6 bases to trimming and J lost 6 bases, with 11 bases between them. Germline loops: CDR1 MNHEY, CDR2 SVGAGI. The CDR3 is made up of 13 amino acids. The CDR3 region is CASSPSDAGELFF. In nucleotides, the CDR3 is TGTGCCAGCAGCCCCAGCGATGCCGGGGAGCTGTTTTTT.

V and J are TRBV5-1 and TRBJ2-7; TRBD2 is a possible D gene (5 bases). The CDR3 covers 12 residues. Germline lookup yields CDR1 SGHRS and CDR2 YFSETQ. V was pared by 1 base and J by 7 bases, with 9 bases between. Here the CDR3 DNA reads TGCGCCAGCAGCTTGTCCGGGGTTGAGCAGTACTTC. Translation gives CASSLSGVEQYF.

The genes are TRBV7-9 and TRBJ2-7; D unresolved. The ends were cut back, 5 bases at V and 4 bases at J, with 9 bases in the middle. There are 12 residues in the CDR3. CDR1 and CDR2 from the germline V gene are SEHNR and FQNEAQ (reference sequence). The CDR3 sequence is CASSRLVYEQYF. In DNA form, the CDR3 reads TGTGCCAGCAGCCGGCTAGTGTACGAGCAGTACTTC.

This clone was seen a handful of times. This chain connects TRBV6-5 to TRBJ2-3; 7 bases map to TRBD1. Germline V gene data show CDR1 as MNHEY and CDR2 as SVGAGI. Trimming cost V 10 bases and J 2 bases; bases outside gene matches: 9. The CDR3 length is 14 residues. CDR3 bases: TGTGCCATCAAAAGGGGACAGACCACAGATACGCAGTATTTT. Translating it yields CAIKRGQTTDTQYF.

The chain combines TRBV28 with TRBJ2-1; D is undetermined. Trimming cost V 2 bases and J 9 bases, with 8 bases left between them. From germline, CDR1 is MDHEN and CDR2 SYDVKM. CDR3 length: 12 amino acids. CDR3 loop: CASSLKAGEQFF. CDR3 DNA sequence: TGTGCCAGCAGTTTAAAGGCAGGTGAGCAGTTCTTC.

The chain has TRBV10-3 and TRBJ2-1, with D perhaps matching TRBD1 (6 bases). V gave up 10 bases and J gave up 4 bases, with 17 bases separating them. CDR3 size: 14 residues. Looked up from germline, CDR1 is ENHRY and CDR2 is SYGVKD. CDR3 coding DNA: TGTGCCAGTACTTCCGGGACATTATACAATGAGCAGTTCTTC. It translates to CASTSGTLYNEQFF.

The V call is TRBV19, the J call TRBJ2-7; a weak D match, TRBD2 (5 bases). The ends were cut back, 5 bases at V and 7 bases at J, with 12 bases in the middle. This CDR3 has 12 residues. Germline CDR1 reads LNHDA; CDR2 reads SQIVND (reference sequence). CDR3 sequence reads: CASSPTEGEQYF. In nucleotides, the CDR3 is TGTGCCAGTAGTCCGACCGAGGGAGAGCAGTACTTC.

Comments on this clone: Additional DNA sequences in this sample encode the identical CDR3. The rearrangement uses TRBV11-2 and TRBJ1-1; TRBD1 might be the D (5 bases). From germline, CDR1 is SGHAT and CDR2 FQNNGV. V lost 1 base to trimming and J lost 3 bases, with 12 bases between them. The length of the CDR3 is 15 residues. Here the CDR3 reads CASSLGSGLDTEAFF. The CDR3 bases are TGTGCCAGCAGCTTAGGGTCAGGGTTGGACACTGAAGCTTTCTTT. The full variable domain, completed using reference TRBV11-2 and TRBJ1-1, is EAGVAQSPRYKIIEKRQSVAFWCNPISGHATLYWYQQILGQGPKLLIQFQNNGVVDDSQLPKDRFSAERLKGVDSTLKIQPAKLEDSAVYLCASSLGSGLDTEAFFGQGTRLTVV.

The chain combines TRBV6-5 with TRBJ1-2; D uncertain. The germline V gene encodes CDR1 MNHEY and CDR2 SVGAGI. The V end was cut by 6 bases, the J end by 9 bases, with 17 bases between. The CDR3 sequence is 13 residues long. CDR3 sequence reads: CASRSTRESSYTF. CDR3 DNA: TGTGCCAGCAGGTCGACCCGGGAGAGTAGCTACACCTTC.

The CDR3 nucleotides are TGTGCCAGCTCACCACTAGACAGCGACACTGAAGCTTTCTTT. Its protein product is CASSPLDSDTEAFF. V gene TRBV18 combines with J gene TRBJ1-1; a weak D match, TRBD1 (5 bases). This CDR3 has 14 amino acids. The germline gives CDR1 KGHSH, CDR2 LQKENI. Trimming shortened V by 1 base and J by 3 bases, and 9 bases separated the two germline ends. Full variable domain (remainder filled in from reference TRBV18 and TRBJ1-1): NAGVMQNPRHLVRRRGQEARLRCSPMKGHSHVYWYRQLPEEGLKFMVYLQKENIIDESGMPKERFSAEFPKEGPSILRIQQVVRGDSAAYFCASSPLDSDTEAFFGQGTRLTVV.

The V and J genes are TRBV14 and TRBJ2-5; D possibly corresponds to TRBD1 (6 bases). V was trimmed by 7 bases and J by 5 bases, leaving 14 bases between them. Germline CDR1 SGHDN, CDR2 FVKESK. The CDR3 runs to 13 residues. The CDR3 loop reads CASTPAQGETQYF. For the CDR3, the DNA is TGTGCCAGCACCCCGGCGCAGGGGGAGACCCAGTACTTC.

The chain recombines TRBV2 with TRBJ2-7; D may be TRBD1 (6 bases). The V gene's germline CDR1 is SNHLY and CDR2 FYNNEI. Trimming pared 4 bases from V and 3 bases from J, leaving 10 bases between. This CDR3 spans 13 amino acids. CDR3 sequence (DNA): TGTGCCAGCAGTGGTTGGACAGTCTACGAGCAGTACTTC. Residues: CASSGWTVYEQYF.

The chain carries TRBV7-9 and TRBJ1-2, with D uncertain. Germline V gene sequence: CDR1 SEHNR, CDR2 FQNEAQ (reference sequence). This CDR3 contains 15 residues. Trimming shortened V by 3 bases and J by 2 bases, and 13 bases separated the two germline ends. This chain's CDR3 is CASSFGWEENYGYTF. In DNA, the CDR3 is TGTGCCAGCAGCTTTGGGTGGGAGGAGAACTATGGCTACACCTTC.

The V and J genes are TRBV28 and TRBJ1-1; possible D gene TRBD1, 5 bases. Trimming shortened V by 8 bases and J by 1 base, and 14 bases separated the two germline ends. The CDR3 has 14 amino acids. Germline-derived CDR1 and CDR2 are MDHEN and SYDVKM. CDR3 sequence reads: CASGLVQGNTEAFF. CDR3 coding DNA: TGTGCCAGCGGCTTAGTTCAGGGGAACACTGAAGCTTTCTTT.

This clone appeared a single time. This rearrangement joins TRBV23-1 to TRBJ2-7, with D perhaps TRBD2 (6 bases). TRBV23-1 is filed as an ORF, its function uncertain. V was clipped by 4 bases and J by 2 bases, with 18 bases between them. This CDR3 contains 16 residues. This CDR3 is CASSPLKWGEPYEQYF. CDR3 coding DNA: TGCGCCAGCAGTCCTTTGAAGTGGGGGGAACCCTACGAGCAGTACTTC.

This clone turned up a few times. V is TRBV7-8 and J is TRBJ2-7; 8 bases map to TRBD1. The CDR3 runs 15 residues. Germline CDR1 SGHVS, CDR2 FQNEAQ. The trim removed 6 bases at V and 4 bases at J, leaving 11 bases unmatched. The CDR3 loop reads CASRDKRDRKYEQYF. The CDR3 nucleotides read TGTGCCAGCAGGGATAAAAGGGACAGGAAATACGAGCAGTACTTC.

This rearrangement joins TRBV7-9 to TRBJ1-1, with D perhaps TRBD1 (6 bases). The CDR3 totals 16 residues. Germline-derived CDR1 and CDR2 are SEHNR and FQNEAQ (reference sequence). Trimming took 1 base from V and 3 from J, leaving 15 bases between them. For the CDR3, the DNA is TGTGCCAGCAGCTTAGGGTACTCCAGGGGATACACTGAAGCTTTCTTT. Amino acid sequence: CASSLGYSRGYTEAFF.

This chain joins TRBV30 and TRBJ1-1; D unresolved. Germline V gene sequence: CDR1 GTSNPN, CDR2 SVGIG (reference sequence). The germline V and J ends were trimmed by 0 bases and 10 bases, with 12 bases remaining between them. The CDR3 length is 12 residues. The CDR3 is CAWSVSTRVAFF. CDR3 nucleotides: TGTGCCTGGAGTGTAAGCACCCGGGTAGCTTTCTTT.

This chain uses TRBV10-3 with TRBJ2-5; D not certain. This CDR3 has 14 residues. The V end was cut by 0 bases, the J end by 5 bases, with 10 bases between. Germline V gene data show CDR1 as ENHRY and CDR2 as SYGVKD. CDR3 DNA: TGTGCCATCAGTGAGTCGACCGGCAGGGAGACCCAGTACTTC. Its translation: CAISESTGRETQYF.